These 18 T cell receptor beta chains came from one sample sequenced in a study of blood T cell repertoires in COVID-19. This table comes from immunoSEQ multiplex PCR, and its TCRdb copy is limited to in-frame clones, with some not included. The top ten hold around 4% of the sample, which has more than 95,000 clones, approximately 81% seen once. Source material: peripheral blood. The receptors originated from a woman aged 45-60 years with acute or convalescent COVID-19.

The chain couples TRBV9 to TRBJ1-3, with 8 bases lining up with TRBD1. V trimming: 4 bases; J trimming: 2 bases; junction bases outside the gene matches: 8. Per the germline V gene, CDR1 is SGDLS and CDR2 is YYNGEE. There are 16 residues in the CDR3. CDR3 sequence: CASSLRQGLAGNTIYF. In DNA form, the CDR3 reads TGTGCCAGCAGCCTTCGACAGGGGTTAGCTGGAAACACCATATATTTT.

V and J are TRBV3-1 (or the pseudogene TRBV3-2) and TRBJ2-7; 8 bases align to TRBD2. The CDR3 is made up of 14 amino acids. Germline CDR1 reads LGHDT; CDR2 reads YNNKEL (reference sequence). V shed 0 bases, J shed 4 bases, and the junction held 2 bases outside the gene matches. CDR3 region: CASSQDIAGYEQYF. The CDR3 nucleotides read TGTGCCAGCAGCCAAGATATAGCGGGGTACGAGCAGTACTTC.

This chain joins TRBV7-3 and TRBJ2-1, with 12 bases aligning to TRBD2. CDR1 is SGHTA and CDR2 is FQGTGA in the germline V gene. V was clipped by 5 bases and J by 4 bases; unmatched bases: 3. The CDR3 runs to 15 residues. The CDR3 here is CASSPLAGGYNEQFF. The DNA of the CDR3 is TGTGCCAGCAGCCCGCTAGCGGGGGGGTACAATGAGCAGTTCTTC.

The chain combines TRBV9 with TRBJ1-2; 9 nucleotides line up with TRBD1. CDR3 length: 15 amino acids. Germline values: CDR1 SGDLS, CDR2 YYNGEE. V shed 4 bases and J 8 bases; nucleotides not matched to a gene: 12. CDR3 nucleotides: TGTGCCAGCAGCCCCCAGACCGGGACAGGGAGAGGCTACACCTTC. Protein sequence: CASSPQTGTGRGYTF.

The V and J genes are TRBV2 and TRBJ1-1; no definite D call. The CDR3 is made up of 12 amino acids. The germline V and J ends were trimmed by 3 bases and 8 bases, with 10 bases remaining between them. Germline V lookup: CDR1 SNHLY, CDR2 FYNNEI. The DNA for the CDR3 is TGTGCCAGCAGTGATCGGAGCCCCGAAGCTTTCTTT. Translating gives CASSDRSPEAFF.

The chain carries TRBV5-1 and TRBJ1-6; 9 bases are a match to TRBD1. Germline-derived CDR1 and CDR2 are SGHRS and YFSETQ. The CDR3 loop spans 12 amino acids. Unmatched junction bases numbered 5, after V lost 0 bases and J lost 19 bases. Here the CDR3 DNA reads TGCGCCAGCAGCTTGGACGGGACAGGGCTTCACTTT. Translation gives CASSLDGTGLHF. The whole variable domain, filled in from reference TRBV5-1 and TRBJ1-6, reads KAGVTQTPRYLIKTRGQQVTLSCSPISGHRSVSWYQQTPGQGLQFLFEYFSETQRNKGNFPGRFSGRQFSNSRSEMNVSTLELGDSALYLCASSLDGTGLHFGNGTRLTVT.

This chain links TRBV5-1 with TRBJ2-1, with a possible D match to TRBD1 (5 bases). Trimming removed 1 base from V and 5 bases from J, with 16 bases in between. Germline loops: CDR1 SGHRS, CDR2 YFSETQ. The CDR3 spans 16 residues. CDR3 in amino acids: CASSLPKGAEHNEQFF. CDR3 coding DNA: TGCGCCAGCAGCTTGCCAAAAGGGGCGGAACACAATGAGCAGTTCTTC.

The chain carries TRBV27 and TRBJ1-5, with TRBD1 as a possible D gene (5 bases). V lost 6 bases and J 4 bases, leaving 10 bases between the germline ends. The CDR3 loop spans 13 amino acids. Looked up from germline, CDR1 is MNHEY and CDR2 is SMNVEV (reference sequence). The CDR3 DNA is TGTGCCAGCAGCGGGGGGGAGAATCAGCCCCAGCATTTT. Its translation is CASSGGENQPQHF.

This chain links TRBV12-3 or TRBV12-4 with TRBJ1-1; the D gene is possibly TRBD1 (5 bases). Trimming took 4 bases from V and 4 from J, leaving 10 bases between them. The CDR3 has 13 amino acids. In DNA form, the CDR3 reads TGTGCCAGCAGTTACGTCGGGGGCACTGAAGCTTTCTTT. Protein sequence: CASSYVGGTEAFF.

This chain's CDR3 is CASSINTYEQYF. The CDR3 DNA sequence: TGTGCCAGTAGTATCAACACCTACGAGCAGTACTTC. V usage is TRBV19 and J usage is TRBJ2-7, with D unresolved. V was clipped by 3 bases and J by 2 bases, with 5 bases between them. This CDR3 is built from 12 residues. The germline CDR1 and CDR2 sequences are LNHDA and SQIVND (reference sequence).

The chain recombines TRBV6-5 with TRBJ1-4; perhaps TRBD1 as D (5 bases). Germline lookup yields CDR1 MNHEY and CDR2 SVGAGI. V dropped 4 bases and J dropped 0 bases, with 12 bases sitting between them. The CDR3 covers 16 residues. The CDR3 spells CASSLSGRATNEKLFF. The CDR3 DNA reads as TGTGCCAGCAGTTTGTCAGGGAGGGCAACTAATGAAAAACTGTTTTTT.

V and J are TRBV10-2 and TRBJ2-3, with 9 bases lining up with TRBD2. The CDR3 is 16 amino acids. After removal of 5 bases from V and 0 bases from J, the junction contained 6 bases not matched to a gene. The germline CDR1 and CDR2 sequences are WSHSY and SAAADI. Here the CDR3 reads CASSKLAGSSTDTQYF. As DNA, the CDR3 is TGCGCCAGCAGTAAACTAGCGGGTTCTAGCACAGATACGCAGTATTTT.

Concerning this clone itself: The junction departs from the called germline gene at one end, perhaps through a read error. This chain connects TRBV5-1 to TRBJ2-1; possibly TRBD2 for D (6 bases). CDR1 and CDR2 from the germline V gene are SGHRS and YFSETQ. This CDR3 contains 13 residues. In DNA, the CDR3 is TGCGCCAGCAGCACTAGCACCTACGATGAGCAGTTCTTC. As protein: CASSTSTYDEQFF.

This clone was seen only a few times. The CDR3 region is CASSRYDTEAFF. In DNA, the CDR3 is TGTGCCAGCAGTCGGTATGACACTGAAGCTTTCTTT. This rearrangement joins TRBV6-5 to TRBJ1-1; D gene uncertain. CDR1 MNHEY and CDR2 SVGAGI come from the germline V gene. V lost 5 bases and J 3 bases, leaving 7 bases between the germline ends. The CDR3 loop spans 12 amino acids.

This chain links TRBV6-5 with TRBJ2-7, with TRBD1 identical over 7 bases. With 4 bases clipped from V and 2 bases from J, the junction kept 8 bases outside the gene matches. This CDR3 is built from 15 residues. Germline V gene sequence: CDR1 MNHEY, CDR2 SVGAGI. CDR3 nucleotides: TGTGCCAGCAGTTTCAACAGGGGATGGACCTACGAGCAGTACTTC. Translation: CASSFNRGWTYEQYF.

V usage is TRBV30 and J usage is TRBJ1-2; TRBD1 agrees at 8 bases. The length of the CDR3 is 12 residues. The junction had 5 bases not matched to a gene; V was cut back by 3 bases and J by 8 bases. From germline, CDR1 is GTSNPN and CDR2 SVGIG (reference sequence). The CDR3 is CAWSGTGGGYTF. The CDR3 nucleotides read TGTGCCTGGAGCGGGACAGGTGGCGGCTACACCTTC.

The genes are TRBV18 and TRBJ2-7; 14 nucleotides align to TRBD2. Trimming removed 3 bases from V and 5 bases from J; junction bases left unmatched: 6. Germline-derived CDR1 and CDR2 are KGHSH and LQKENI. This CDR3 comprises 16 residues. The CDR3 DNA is TGTGCCAGCTCACCCAGACTAGCGGGAGGGCCCCACGAGCAGTACTTC. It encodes CASSPRLAGGPHEQYF.

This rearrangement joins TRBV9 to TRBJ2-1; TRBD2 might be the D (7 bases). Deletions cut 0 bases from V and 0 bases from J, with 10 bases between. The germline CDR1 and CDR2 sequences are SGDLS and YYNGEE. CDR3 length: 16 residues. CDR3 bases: TGTGCCAGCAGCGTAGGGGCGGGGGCCTCCTACAATGAGCAGTTCTTC. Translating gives CASSVGAGASYNEQFF. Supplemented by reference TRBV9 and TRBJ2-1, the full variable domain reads DSGVTQTPKHLITATGQRVTLRCSPRSGDLSVYWYQQSLDQGLQFLIQYYNGEERAKGNILERFSAQQFPDLHSELNLSSLELGDSALYFCASSVGAGASYNEQFFGPGTRLTVL.